A selection of T cell receptor beta chains follows, all from one sample in a study of T cells in localized non-small cell lung cancer. Some clones are missing from TCRdb's copy, which holds only in-frame ones; the method was immunoSEQ multiplex PCR. The data show about 52,000 clones, about 88% seen once. The specimen was PBMCs, collected before any cancer treatment. The receptors were sampled from a female donor with stage II lung adenocarcinoma. The CDR3 runs from the conserved cysteine through the conserved F or W. Each record gives: D gene, J gene, V gene, clone size, CDR3 DNA, CDR3 protein. A D gene is named only where the DNA matches it firmly. Rows give clone size only sometimes, using once, few, many, or a class for an expanded clone.

D gene: .; J gene: TRBJ1-3; V gene: TRBV7-9; clone size: .; CDR3 DNA: TGTGCCAGCAGTTTCCATTTCGGGTCCCCGGGGGAGACCATATATTTT; CDR3 protein: CASSFHFGSPGETIYF
D gene: .; J gene: TRBJ2-1; V gene: TRBV14; clone size: .; CDR3 DNA: TGTGCCAGCAGCCAAATCCGGGGTGCGGGGTACAATGAGCAGTTCTTC; CDR3 protein: CASSQIRGAGYNEQFF
D gene: TRBD2; J gene: TRBJ2-1; V gene: TRBV6-4; clone size: .; CDR3 DNA: TGTGCCAGCAGTGAAGTAGCGGGGGGGACGAATGAGCAGTTCTTC; CDR3 protein: CASSEVAGGTNEQFF
D gene: TRBD2; J gene: TRBJ2-4; V gene: TRBV7-9; clone size: few; CDR3 DNA: TGTGCCAGCAGCAATAGCGGGGGGGCAGCCAAAAACATTCAGTACTTC; CDR3 protein: CASSNSGGAAKNIQYF
D gene: .; J gene: TRBJ1-2; V gene: TRBV7-6; clone size: .; CDR3 DNA: TGTGCCAGCAGCTTAGTTGGGGACGGATTCTATGGCTACACCTTC; CDR3 protein: CASSLVGDGFYGYTF
D gene: .; J gene: TRBJ1-5; V gene: TRBV19; clone size: .; CDR3 DNA: TGTGCCAGTAGTGCAACAGGAATAAGCAATCAGCCCCAGCATTTT; CDR3 protein: CASSATGISNQPQHF
D gene: .; J gene: TRBJ1-2; V gene: TRBV19; clone size: .; CDR3 DNA: TGTGCCAGTAGTGAAGGCAGGGTGGAAAGCTACACCTTC; CDR3 protein: CASSEGRVESYTF
D gene: .; J gene: TRBJ1-1; V gene: TRBV7-8; clone size: .; CDR3 DNA: TGTGCCAGCAGCCCCCCTCGGCCCACTGAAGCTTTCTTT; CDR3 protein: CASSPPRPTEAFF
D gene: .; J gene: TRBJ2-1; V gene: TRBV6-1; clone size: .; CDR3 DNA: TGTGCCAGCAGTGACAAACCCTCGGACTATATTATCTACAATGAGCAGTTCTTC; CDR3 protein: CASSDKPSDYIIYNEQFF
D gene: .; J gene: TRBJ2-2; V gene: TRBV5-1; clone size: .; CDR3 DNA: TGCGCCAGCAGCTCGTTTCCGGGAAACACCGGGGAGCTGTTTTTT; CDR3 protein: CASSSFPGNTGELFF
D gene: TRBD1; J gene: TRBJ1-2; V gene: TRBV4-1; clone size: .; CDR3 DNA: TGCGCCAGCAGCCCTAGTCACGGGACAGGGTTTAGCTACACCTTC; CDR3 protein: CASSPSHGTGFSYTF
D gene: TRBD1; J gene: TRBJ1-2; V gene: TRBV7-2; clone size: .; CDR3 DNA: TGTGCCAGCAGCTTAGTGGCCGGGACAGCCCATAACTATGGCTACACCTTC; CDR3 protein: CASSLVAGTAHNYGYTF
D gene: TRBD1; J gene: TRBJ1-2; V gene: TRBV6-5; clone size: once; CDR3 DNA: TGTGCCAGCAGGGGCGGACAGGGGGCTTCTGGCTACACCTTC; CDR3 protein: CASRGGQGASGYTF
D gene: TRBD1; J gene: TRBJ1-5; V gene: TRBV15; clone size: .; CDR3 DNA: TGTGCCACCAGCAGAGAATCCTCGACAGGGCAGGGGAGCAATCAGCCCCAGCATTTT; CDR3 protein: CATSRESSTGQGSNQPQHF
D gene: .; J gene: TRBJ1-6; V gene: TRBV7-9; clone size: once; CDR3 DNA: TGTGCCAGCAGCTTAGGAGGGGTGGAATCACCCCTCCACTTT; CDR3 protein: CASSLGGVESPLHF
D gene: .; J gene: TRBJ1-4; V gene: TRBV10-3; clone size: .; CDR3 DNA: TGTGCCATCAGGGGAGGGGCGAATGAAAAACTGTTTTTT; CDR3 protein: CAIRGGANEKLFF
D gene: TRBD2; J gene: TRBJ2-1; V gene: TRBV19; clone size: .; CDR3 DNA: TGTGCCAGTAGCCTTTCTTTAGCGGGGTCATACAATGAGCAGTTCTTC; CDR3 protein: CASSLSLAGSYNEQFF
D gene: .; J gene: TRBJ1-6; V gene: TRBV6-5; clone size: .; CDR3 DNA: TGTGCCAGCAGTTACTCTTCAGCGCAAGGCAATTCACCCCTCCACTTT; CDR3 protein: CASSYSSAQGNSPLHF